This TCR beta chain appears in the sequencing data of a study of T cell responses to AZD1222 COVID-19 vaccine. From germline, CDR1 is LGHNA and CDR2 YNFKEQ. The V end was cut by 0 bases, the J end by 5 bases, with 12 bases between. The CDR3 runs 15 residues. This clone appeared a single time. Assay: immunoSEQ multiplex PCR; the TCRdb copy retains only in-frame clones and omits some. The sample holds 70,000 to 90,000 clones; 70% to 90% are singletons and the top ten take about 12%. The V gene is TRBV4-2, the J gene TRBJ2-3; TRBD1 is a possible D gene (5 bases). The source is an adult who received the AZD1222 COVID-19 vaccine. The material sequenced was peripheral blood, taken 28 days after the second AZD1222 dose. Here the CDR3 DNA reads TGTGCCAGCAGCCAAGATGTTAGGGGCCGAGATACGCAGTATTTT. It translates to CASSQDVRGRDTQYF.